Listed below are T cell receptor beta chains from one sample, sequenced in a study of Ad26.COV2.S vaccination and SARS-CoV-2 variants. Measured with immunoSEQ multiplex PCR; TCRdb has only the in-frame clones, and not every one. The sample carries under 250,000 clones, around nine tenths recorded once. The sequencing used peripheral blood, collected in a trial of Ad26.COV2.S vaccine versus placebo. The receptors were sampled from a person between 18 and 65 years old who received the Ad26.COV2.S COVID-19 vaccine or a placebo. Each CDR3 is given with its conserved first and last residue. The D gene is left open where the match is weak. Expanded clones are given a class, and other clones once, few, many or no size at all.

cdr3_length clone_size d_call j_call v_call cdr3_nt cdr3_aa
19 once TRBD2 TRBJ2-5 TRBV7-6 TGTGCCAGCAGCTTAGATCCCTCCGGGACTAGCGGGAGGTCGGAGACCCAGTACTTC CASSLDPSGTSGRSETQYF
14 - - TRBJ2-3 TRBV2 TGTGCCAGCAGTGTAGGCGGGGGCACAGATACGCAGTATTTT CASSVGGGTDTQYF
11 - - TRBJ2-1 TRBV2 TGTGCCAGCAGTTTAGACAATGAGCAGTTCTTC CASSLDNEQFF
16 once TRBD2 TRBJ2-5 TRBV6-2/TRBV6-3 TGTGCCAGCAGTTACGGGACTCGCGGGGGGCGGGGGACCCAGTACTTC CASSYGTRGGRGTQYF
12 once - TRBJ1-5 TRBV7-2 TGTGCCAGCAGCCATTTGAGTCAGCCCCAGCATTTT CASSHLSQPQHF
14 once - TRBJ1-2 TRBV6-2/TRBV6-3 TGTGCCAGCAGCAAGCTAGAGGGGAACTATGGCTACACCTTC CASSKLEGNYGYTF
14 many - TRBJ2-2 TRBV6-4 TGTGCCAGCCGAACCCGGGGAGAGACCGGGGAGCTGTTTTTT CASRTRGETGELFF
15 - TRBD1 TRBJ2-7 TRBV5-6 TGTGCCAGCAGCCGCGGGACAGGGGTCTCCTACGAGCAGTACTTC CASSRGTGVSYEQYF
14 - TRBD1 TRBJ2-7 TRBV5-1 TGCGCCAGCAGCTTGGGACAGGGTTCCTACGAGCAGTACTTC CASSLGQGSYEQYF
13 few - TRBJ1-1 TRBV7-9 TGTGCCAGCAGCTTGGTGAACCGGGACGAAGCTTTCTTT CASSLVNRDEAFF
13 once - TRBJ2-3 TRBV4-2 TGTGCCAGCAGCCCCCGAGGGGAGACTAGAAGGTATTTT CASSPRGETRRYF
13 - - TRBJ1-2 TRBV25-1 TGTGCCAGCAGTCAGGGACCTGTCTATGGCTACACCTTC CASSQGPVYGYTF
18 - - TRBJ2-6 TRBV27 TGTGCCAGCAGTTACCGCGGGGGCCTTTTCTCTGGGGCCAACGTCCTGACTTTC CASSYRGGLFSGANVLTF
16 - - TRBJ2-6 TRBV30 TGTGCCTGGAGTGTACTAGGGAGTTCTGGGGCCAACGTCCTGACTTTC CAWSVLGSSGANVLTF
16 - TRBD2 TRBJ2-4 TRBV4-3 TGCGCCAGCAGCCAAGATTGGAGGGTTAGCGGGATCACACAGTACTTC CASSQDWRVSGITQYF
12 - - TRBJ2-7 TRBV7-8 TGTGCCAGCAGCTTAGTAAAAGACGAGCAGTACTTC CASSLVKDEQYF
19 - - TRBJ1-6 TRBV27 TGTGCCAGCAGTCATACAGGTGGGCGTAGGGGCTCCTATAATTCACCCCTCCACTTT CASSHTGGRRGSYNSPLHF
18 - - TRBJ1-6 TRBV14 TGTGCCAGCAGCCAAGATCCTCCTGTGACCAGGAGTTATTCACCCCTCCACTTT CASSQDPPVTRSYSPLHF
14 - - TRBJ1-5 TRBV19 TGTGCCAGTAGTATAAAATATAGCAATCAGCCCCAGCATTTT CASSIKYSNQPQHF
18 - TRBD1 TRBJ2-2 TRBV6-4 TGTGCCAGCAGTCGGACGGCCCAGGGGGCTTCTCTCACCGGGGAGCTGTTTTTT CASSRTAQGASLTGELFF
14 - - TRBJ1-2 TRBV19 TGTGCCAGTAGTACACAACAGGGAAGGGATGGCTACACCTTC CASSTQQGRDGYTF
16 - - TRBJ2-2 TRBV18 TGTGCCAGCTCTCTTAATGGGGGCCATACCACCGGGGAGCTGTTTTTT CASSLNGGHTTGELFF
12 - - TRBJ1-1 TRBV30 TGTGCCTGGAGTGACACGTACACTGAAGCTTTCTTT CAWSDTYTEAFF
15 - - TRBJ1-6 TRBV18 TGTGCCAGCTCACCACAGCGGGGGGGAAATTCACCCCTCCACTTT CASSPQRGGNSPLHF
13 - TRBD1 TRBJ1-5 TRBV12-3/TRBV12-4 TGTGCCAGCAGGCTGGGACAGATCCAGCCCCAGCATTTT CASRLGQIQPQHF
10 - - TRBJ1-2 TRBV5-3 TGTGCCAAAACAGGGAGTAGAGACACCTTC CAKTGSRDTF
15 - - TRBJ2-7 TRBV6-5 TGTGCCAGCAGCTCCCCTTTGACCGGGATTTACGAGCAGTACTTC CASSSPLTGIYEQYF